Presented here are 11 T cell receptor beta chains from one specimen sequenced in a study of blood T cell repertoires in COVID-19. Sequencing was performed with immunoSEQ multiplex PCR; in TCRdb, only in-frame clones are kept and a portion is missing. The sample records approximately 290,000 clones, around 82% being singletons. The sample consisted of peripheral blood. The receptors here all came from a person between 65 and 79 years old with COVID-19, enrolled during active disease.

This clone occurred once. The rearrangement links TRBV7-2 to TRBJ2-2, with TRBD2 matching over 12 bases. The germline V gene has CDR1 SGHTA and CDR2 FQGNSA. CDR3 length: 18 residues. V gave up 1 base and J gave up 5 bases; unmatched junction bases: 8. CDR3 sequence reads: CASSLGGLAGISTGELFF. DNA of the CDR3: TGTGCCAGCAGCTTAGGGGGACTAGCGGGCATTTCAACCGGGGAGCTGTTTTTT.

CDR3 residues: CASSFPRLGGSPTDTQYF. The CDR3 DNA follows: TGTGCCAGCAGTTTCCCGAGACTAGGCGGGAGCCCCACAGATACGCAGTATTTT. This chain connects TRBV28 to TRBJ2-3; 7 positions match TRBD2. Germline V gene data show CDR1 as MDHEN and CDR2 as SYDVKM. The CDR3 is 18 amino acids. V was clipped by 3 bases and J by 2 bases; unmatched bases: 14.

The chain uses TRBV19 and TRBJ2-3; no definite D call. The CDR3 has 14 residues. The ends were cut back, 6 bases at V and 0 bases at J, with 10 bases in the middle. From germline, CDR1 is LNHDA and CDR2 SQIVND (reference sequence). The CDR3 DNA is TGTGCCAGTAGGTCCCAAACTAGCACAGATACGCAGTATTTT. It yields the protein CASRSQTSTDTQYF.

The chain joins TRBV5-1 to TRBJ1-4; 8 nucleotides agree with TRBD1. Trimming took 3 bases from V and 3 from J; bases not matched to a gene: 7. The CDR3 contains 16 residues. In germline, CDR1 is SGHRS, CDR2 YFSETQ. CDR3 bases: TGCGCCAGCAGCTGGACAGGGTCTGGAGCTAATGAAAAACTGTTTTTT. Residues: CASSWTGSGANEKLFF.

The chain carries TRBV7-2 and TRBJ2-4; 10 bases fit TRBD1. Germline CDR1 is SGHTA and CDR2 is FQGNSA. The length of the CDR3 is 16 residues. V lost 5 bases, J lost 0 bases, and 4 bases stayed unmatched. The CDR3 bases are TGTGCCAGCAGCCGGGACAGGGGAATAGCCAAAAACATTCAGTACTTC. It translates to CASSRDRGIAKNIQYF.

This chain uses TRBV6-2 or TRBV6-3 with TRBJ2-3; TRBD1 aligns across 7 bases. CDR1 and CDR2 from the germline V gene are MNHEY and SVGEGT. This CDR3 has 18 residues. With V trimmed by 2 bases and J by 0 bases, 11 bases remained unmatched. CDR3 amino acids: CASSYNPGTDTSTDTQYF. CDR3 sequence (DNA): TGTGCCAGCAGTTACAACCCTGGGACAGACACTAGCACAGATACGCAGTATTTT.

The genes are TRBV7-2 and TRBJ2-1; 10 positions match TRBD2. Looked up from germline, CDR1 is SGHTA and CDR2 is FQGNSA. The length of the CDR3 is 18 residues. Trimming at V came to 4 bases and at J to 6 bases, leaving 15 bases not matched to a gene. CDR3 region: CASSSRGLRTSGGNEQFF. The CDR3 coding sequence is TGTGCCAGCAGCTCCCGGGGTCTTAGGACTAGCGGAGGCAATGAGCAGTTCTTC.

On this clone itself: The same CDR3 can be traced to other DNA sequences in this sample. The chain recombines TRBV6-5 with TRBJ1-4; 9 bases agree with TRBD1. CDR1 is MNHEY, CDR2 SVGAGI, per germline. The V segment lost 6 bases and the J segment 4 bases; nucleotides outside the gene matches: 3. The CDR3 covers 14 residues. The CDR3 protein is CASSRDRDNEKLFF. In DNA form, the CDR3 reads TGTGCCAGCAGCCGGGACAGGGATAATGAAAAACTGTTTTTT.

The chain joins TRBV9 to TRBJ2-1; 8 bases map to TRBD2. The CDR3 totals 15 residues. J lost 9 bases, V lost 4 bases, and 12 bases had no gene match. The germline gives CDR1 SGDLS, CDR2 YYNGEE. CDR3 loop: CASSFSAGAVSEQFF. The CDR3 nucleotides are TGTGCCAGCAGCTTCTCAGCGGGGGCGGTCAGTGAGCAGTTCTTC.

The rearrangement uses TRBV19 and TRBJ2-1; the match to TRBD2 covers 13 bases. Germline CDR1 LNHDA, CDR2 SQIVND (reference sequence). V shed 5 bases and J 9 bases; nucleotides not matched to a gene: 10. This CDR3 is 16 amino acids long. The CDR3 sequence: CASSLPGTSGTREQFF. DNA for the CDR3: TGTGCCAGTAGTCTACCCGGGACTAGCGGGACTCGTGAGCAGTTCTTC.

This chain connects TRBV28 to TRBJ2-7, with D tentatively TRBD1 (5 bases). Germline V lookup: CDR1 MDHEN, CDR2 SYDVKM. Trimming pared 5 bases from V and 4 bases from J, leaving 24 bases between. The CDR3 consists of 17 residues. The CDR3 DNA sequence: TGTGCCAGCAGTGCCTCCCTCCAACCAGGGTTTGAGTACGAGCAGTACTTC. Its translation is CASSASLQPGFEYEQYF.